This entry lists 11 T cell receptor beta chains sequenced from one sample in a study of cytomegalovirus exposure and HLA in healthy donors. 60 Vbeta and 13 Jbeta primers were used in PCR. Only in-frame clones appear in the TCRdb table, and some are missing; sequencing was by immunoSEQ multiplex PCR. Seen in this sample are around 210,000 clones; the ten most common clones hold 0.9% to 1.4%. The sequenced sample consisted of PBMCs. These receptors were obtained from a girl aged 2-10 years in good health and CMV-seropositive.

The gene calls are TRBV10-3 and TRBJ2-5; possibly TRBD2 for D (7 bases). The DNA matches TRBJ2-7 better at its end, which makes the J call doubtful. The CDR3 is 15 amino acids. Germline values: CDR1 ENHRY, CDR2 SYGVKD. CDR3 sequence reads: CAISQGRGSSYEQYF. CDR3 in DNA: TGTGCCATCAGCCAGGGGAGGGGCTCCTCCTACGAGCAGTACTTC.

The V and J genes are TRBV10-1 and TRBJ2-7; maybe TRBD1 (6 bases). The CDR3 extends over 13 amino acids. Looked up from germline, CDR1 is WNHNN and CDR2 is SYGVQD (reference sequence). Trimming took 6 bases from V and 5 from J, leaving 14 bases between them. This CDR3 reads CASSYTGTHEQYF. As DNA, the CDR3 is TGCGCCAGCAGCTATACAGGGACCCACGAGCAGTACTTC.

This chain joins TRBV15 and TRBJ1-3; possibly TRBD1 for D (5 bases). The germline V gene has CDR1 LNHNV and CDR2 YYDKDF (reference sequence). This CDR3 comprises 17 residues. V was clipped by 1 base and J by 4 bases, with 17 bases between them. DNA of the CDR3: TGTGCCACCAGCAGAGGTTCGACGCCGGGACTCGGAAACACCATATATTTT. It yields the protein CATSRGSTPGLGNTIYF.

To note about this clone: The same CDR3 is also encoded by other DNA sequences in this sample. V and J are TRBV27 and TRBJ2-1; D is unresolved. Per the germline V gene, CDR1 is MNHEY and CDR2 is SMNVEV (reference sequence). The CDR3 length is 14 residues. With 3 bases removed from V and 0 bases from J, the gap between germline ends came to 6 bases. CDR3 amino acids: CASSLTPSYNEQFF. The CDR3 DNA reads as TGTGCCAGCAGTTTGACACCCTCCTACAATGAGCAGTTCTTC.

The chain is built from TRBV11-2 and TRBJ1-3; weak D call: TRBD1 (6 bases). The germline V and J ends were trimmed by 0 bases and 1 base, with 13 bases remaining between them. The CDR3 is 17 amino acids. CDR1 and CDR2 (germline): SGHAT, FQNNGV. Here the CDR3 DNA reads TGTGCCAGCAGCTTAGACTTTAGGGGGTTGTCTGGAAACACCATATATTTT. It encodes CASSLDFRGLSGNTIYF.

The CDR3 sequence is CASSSLYEQYF. CDR3 bases: TGTGCCAGCAGCAGCCTCTACGAGCAGTACTTC. This chain connects TRBV5-6 to TRBJ2-7; D uncertain. The CDR3 runs to 11 residues. Trimming removed 4 bases at V and 3 bases at J, with 5 bases between. CDR1 is SGHDT and CDR2 is YYEEEE in the germline V gene.

This chain links TRBV19 with TRBJ2-5, with a tentative D call TRBD1 (6 bases). Germline CDR1 reads LNHDA; CDR2 reads SQIVND (reference sequence). V gave up 10 bases and J gave up 2 bases, with 20 bases separating them. The CDR3 is made up of 15 amino acids. CDR3 sequence: CATSVRGTPQETQYF. The CDR3, as DNA: TGTGCCACCTCGGTCAGGGGAACCCCTCAAGAGACCCAGTACTTC. Full variable domain (missing parts from reference TRBV19 and TRBJ2-5): DGGITQSPKYLFRKEGQNVTLSCEQNLNHDAMYWYRQDPGQGLRLIYYSQIVNDFQKGDIAEGYSVSREKKESFPLTVTSAQKNPTAFYLCATSVRGTPQETQYFGPGTRLLVL.

V is TRBV5-4 and J is TRBJ1-1; D remains unclear. The CDR3 loop spans 14 amino acids. The V end lost 1 base, the J end lost 1 base, and 8 bases lay between the germline ends. Germline V gene data show CDR1 as SGHNT and CDR2 as YYREEE (reference sequence). The CDR3 here is CASSLFTGNTEAFF. DNA of the CDR3: TGTGCCAGCAGCTTGTTTACGGGGAACACTGAAGCTTTCTTT.

This sequence joins TRBV15 and TRBJ2-2; 9 bases are a match to TRBD2. This CDR3 comprises 18 residues. Germline assignment: CDR1 LNHNV and CDR2 YYDKDF (reference sequence). After removal of 4 bases from V and 1 base from J, the junction contained 10 bases not matched to a gene. The CDR3 nucleotides are TGTGCCACCAGCACTATGGGGGTAGCGGGAGAGAACACCGGGGAGCTGTTTTTT. This encodes CATSTMGVAGENTGELFF. Drawing the rest from reference TRBV15 and TRBJ2-2, the complete variable domain is DAMVIQNPRYQVTQFGKPVTLSCSQTLNHNVMYWYQQKSSQAPKLLFHYYDKDFNNEADTPDNFQSRRPNTSFCFLDIRSPGLGDTAMYLCATSTMGVAGENTGELFFGEGSRLTVL.

The chain is built from TRBV2 and TRBJ1-1, with 7 bases that match TRBD1. CDR3 length equals 15 residues. J lost 3 bases, V lost 7 bases, and 11 bases had no gene match. Germline CDR1 is SNHLY and CDR2 is FYNNEI. The CDR3 is CASKLDGQDYTEAFF. CDR3 sequence (DNA): TGTGCCAGCAAGCTGGATGGACAGGACTACACTGAAGCTTTCTTT.

The genes are TRBV6-6 and TRBJ2-5, with D unclear. Trimming stripped 0 bases from V and 3 bases from J, with 8 bases between. This CDR3 region has 14 residues. Per the germline V gene, CDR1 is MNHNY and CDR2 is SVGAGI (reference sequence). The DNA of the CDR3 is TGTGCCAGCAGTTACTCGGGTCGGGAAGAGACCCAGTACTTC. It yields the protein CASSYSGREETQYF.